The following is a T cell receptor (beta chain) sequence with its context. Antigen unknown. Measured with immunoSEQ multiplex PCR; TCRdb has only the in-frame clones, and not every one. The data contain about 92,000 clones, approximately 90% of them seen just once; the ten biggest clones take up approximately 21%. The CDR3 is 15 residues long. Germline-derived CDR1 and CDR2 are SGHTA and FQGNSA. The J segment lost 2 bases and the V segment lost 4 bases, leaving 4 bases of the junction unmatched. The sample comes from a study of T cell responses to AZD1222 COVID-19 vaccine. Overall study findings and caveats: No repertoire was sampled before or during the peak T cell response, only after it. The donor cohort was predominantly white British with a female majority, and clonal diversity may have been underestimated. Increased Spike-specific TCR breadth and depth were observed after two AZD1222 doses.

Sample: peripheral blood, taken on day 0 of AZD1222 vaccination. The rearrangement links TRBV7-2 to TRBJ2-5; 10 nucleotides match TRBD1. This clonotype was obtained from an adult in good health. CDR3 in DNA: TGTGCCAGCAGCTCCGGGACAGGGGTTCAAGAGACCCAGTACTTC. Its protein is CASSSGTGVQETQYF.